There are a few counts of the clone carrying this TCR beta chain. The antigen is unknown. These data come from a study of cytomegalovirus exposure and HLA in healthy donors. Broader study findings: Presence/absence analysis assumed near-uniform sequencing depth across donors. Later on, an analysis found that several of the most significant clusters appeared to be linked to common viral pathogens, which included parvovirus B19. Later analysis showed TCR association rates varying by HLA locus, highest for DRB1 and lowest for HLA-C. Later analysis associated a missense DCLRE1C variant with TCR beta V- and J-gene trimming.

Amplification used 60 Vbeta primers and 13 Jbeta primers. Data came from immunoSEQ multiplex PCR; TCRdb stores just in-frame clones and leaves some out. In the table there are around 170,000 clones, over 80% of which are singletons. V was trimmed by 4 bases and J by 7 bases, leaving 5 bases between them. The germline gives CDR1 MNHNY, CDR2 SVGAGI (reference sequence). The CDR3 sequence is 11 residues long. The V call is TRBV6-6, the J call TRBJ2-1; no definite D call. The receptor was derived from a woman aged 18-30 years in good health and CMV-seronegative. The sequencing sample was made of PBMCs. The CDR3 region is CASSSLNEQFF. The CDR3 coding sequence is TGTGCCAGCAGTTCACTAAATGAGCAGTTCTTC.